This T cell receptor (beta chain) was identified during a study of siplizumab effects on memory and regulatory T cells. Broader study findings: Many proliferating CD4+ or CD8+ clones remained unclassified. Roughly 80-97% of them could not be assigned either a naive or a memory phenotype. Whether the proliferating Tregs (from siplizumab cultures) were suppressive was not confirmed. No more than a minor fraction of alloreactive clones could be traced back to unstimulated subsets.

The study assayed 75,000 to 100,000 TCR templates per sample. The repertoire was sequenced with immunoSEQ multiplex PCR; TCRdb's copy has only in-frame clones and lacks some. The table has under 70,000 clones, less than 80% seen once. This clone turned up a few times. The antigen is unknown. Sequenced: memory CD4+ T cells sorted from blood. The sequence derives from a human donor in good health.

CDR3 residues: CASSPRGGADEKLFF. CDR3 coding DNA: TGTGCCAGCAGCCCGAGAGGGGGCGCGGATGAAAAACTGTTTTTT. This chain connects TRBV7-9 to TRBJ1-4; 7 nucleotides line up with TRBD1. The V segment lost 5 bases and the J segment 6 bases; nucleotides outside the gene matches: 9. The CDR3 extends over 15 amino acids. The germline V gene encodes CDR1 SEHNR and CDR2 FQNEAQ (reference sequence).